This T cell receptor beta chain was obtained from a study of blood T cell repertoires in COVID-19. Study-wide background: T cells, B-cell-depleted T cells, or PBMCs supplied cDNA or gDNA.

The V gene's germline CDR1 is SGHDT and CDR2 YYEEEE. The CDR3 is 13 amino acids. V was clipped by 4 bases and J by 2 bases, with 9 bases between them. Per the study methods: For nucleated cells, counts were estimated from reference gene primer amplification. Only in-frame clones appear in the TCRdb table, and some are missing; sequencing was by immunoSEQ multiplex PCR. V, J and clone size are those of that table, while D and trimming were read from the DNA. The table shows tens of thousands of clones, with approximately 86% occurring only once. The rearrangement uses TRBV5-6 and TRBJ1-1; perhaps TRBD1 as D (5 bases). The source of this sequence is a man between 45 and 60 years old with active COVID-19. The sample consisted of peripheral blood. Here the CDR3 DNA reads TGTGCCAGCAGCCTGGACACCAACACTGAAGCTTTCTTT. This codes for CASSLDTNTEAFF.